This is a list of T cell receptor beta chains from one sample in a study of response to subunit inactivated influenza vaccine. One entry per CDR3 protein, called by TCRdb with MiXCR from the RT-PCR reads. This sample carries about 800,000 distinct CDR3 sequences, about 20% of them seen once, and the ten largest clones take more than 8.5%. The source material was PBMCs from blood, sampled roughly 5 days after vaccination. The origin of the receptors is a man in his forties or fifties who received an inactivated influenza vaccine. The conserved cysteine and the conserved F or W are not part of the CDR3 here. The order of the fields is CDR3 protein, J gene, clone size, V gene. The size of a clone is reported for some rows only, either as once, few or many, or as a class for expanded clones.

CDR3: ASTPPGGTGIYGYT
J: TRBJ1-2
size: NA
V: TRBV5-6

CDR3: ASSRGLAGGELF
J: TRBJ2-2
size: few
V: TRBV4-2

CDR3: ATSENDRGRRTGELF
J: TRBJ2-2
size: few
V: TRBV24-1

CDR3: ASRTQISAEAF
J: TRBJ1-1
size: NA
V: TRBV6-1

CDR3: ASSDEVVGETQY
J: TRBJ2-5
size: few
V: TRBV2

CDR3: AIRGQGAGELF
J: TRBJ2-2
size: many
V: TRBV10-3

CDR3: ASSYLGTSGSSYNEQF
J: TRBJ2-1
size: NA
V: TRBV6-2/TRBV6-3

CDR3: ASSRETSGRGEQY
J: TRBJ2-7
size: few
V: TRBV11-2

CDR3: ASTQAGPGAGSPLH
J: TRBJ1-6
size: NA
V: TRBV6-2/TRBV6-3

CDR3: ASSLRRQGTDTQY
J: TRBJ2-3
size: NA
V: TRBV27

CDR3: SAGRAGNIQY
J: TRBJ2-4
size: few
V: TRBV20-1

CDR3: AISAGDRGHTGELF
J: TRBJ2-2
size: NA
V: TRBV10-3

CDR3: ASSFSWQGDEQY
J: TRBJ2-7
size: NA
V: TRBV12-3/TRBV12-4

CDR3: ASSLAPDISNYGYT
J: TRBJ1-2
size: NA
V: TRBV7-6

CDR3: SVAPYNEQF
J: TRBJ2-1
size: many
V: TRBV29-1

CDR3: ASSQDTSYEQY
J: TRBJ2-7
size: NA
V: TRBV5-1

CDR3: AGRGTSENYNEQF
J: TRBJ2-1
size: NA
V: TRBV7-2

CDR3: SASRLAGSYEQY
J: TRBJ2-7
size: NA
V: TRBV20-1

CDR3: ASIRPPGLAGGNEQF
J: TRBJ2-1
size: NA
V: TRBV28

CDR3: ASSSGPYQYEQY
J: TRBJ2-7
size: few
V: TRBV7-2

CDR3: ASSYLSGGLPSGANVLT
J: TRBJ2-6
size: few
V: TRBV7-6

CDR3: ASRHGNEQF
J: TRBJ2-1
size: few
V: TRBV27

CDR3: ASSSTNTEAF
J: TRBJ1-1
size: NA
V: TRBV28

CDR3: ARSTGSYEQY
J: TRBJ2-7
size: NA
V: TRBV21-1

CDR3: ASSLSWGGETQY
J: TRBJ2-5
size: NA
V: TRBV27

CDR3: ASSFVSSYNEQF
J: TRBJ2-1
size: few
V: TRBV7-8

CDR3: ASSLGQGGYT
J: TRBJ1-2
size: many
V: TRBV5-1

CDR3: ASKQGGTGELF
J: TRBJ2-2
size: NA
V: TRBV21-1

CDR3: SARAPSPRRSGANVLT
J: TRBJ2-6
size: few
V: TRBV20-1

CDR3: AWSQGLSTDTQY
J: TRBJ2-3
size: NA
V: TRBV30

CDR3: ASSSQGAYSPLH
J: TRBJ1-6
size: NA
V: TRBV7-2

CDR3: ASTRGHGYNEQF
J: TRBJ2-1
size: NA
V: TRBV12-3/TRBV12-4

CDR3: ASRDGGAGEQY
J: TRBJ2-7
size: NA
V: TRBV28

CDR3: SARTSGRYTDTQY
J: TRBJ2-3
size: few
V: TRBV20-1

CDR3: ATSRMGGGGETQY
J: TRBJ2-5
size: few
V: TRBV15

CDR3: ASRMGETQY
J: TRBJ2-5
size: NA
V: TRBV19

CDR3: AISEPGGGRDTDTQY
J: TRBJ2-3
size: few
V: TRBV10-3

CDR3: ASSAISGSAFSGELF
J: TRBJ2-2
size: NA
V: TRBV27

CDR3: ASQDWNEQF
J: TRBJ2-1
size: many
V: TRBV27

CDR3: ASSPNRGAGWNEQF
J: TRBJ2-1
size: NA
V: TRBV28

CDR3: ASSLAPAGGVYEQY
J: TRBJ2-7
size: NA
V: TRBV11-2

CDR3: ASSLRVGAGDGYT
J: TRBJ1-2
size: few
V: TRBV12-3/TRBV12-4

CDR3: ASSLEGTFQY
J: TRBJ2-5
size: NA
V: TRBV7-9

CDR3: SVIWGVETQY
J: TRBJ2-5
size: NA
V: TRBV29-1

CDR3: ASSQGLGGNTIY
J: TRBJ1-3
size: NA
V: TRBV4-1

CDR3: SVEDRTGPNEKLF
J: TRBJ1-4
size: NA
V: TRBV29-1

CDR3: ASSQDRAVNTGELF
J: TRBJ2-2
size: few
V: TRBV4-1

CDR3: AWNNRQGRRNEQF
J: TRBJ2-1
size: NA
V: TRBV30

CDR3: ASSLALEPRYTQY
J: TRBJ2-3
size: NA
V: TRBV5-1